The rows below give T cell receptor beta chains drawn from one sample of a study of cytomegalovirus exposure and HLA in healthy donors. The table came from immunoSEQ multiplex PCR; TCRdb's copy has only in-frame clones and leaves some out. The data show fewer than 200,000 clones, with approximately 72% seen just once and roughly 2% held by the top ten. Sequencing was done on a sample of PBMCs. Receptors originate from a female donor in good health and CMV-seronegative. Both conserved end residues are part of each CDR3. D genes are given only for firm matches. Expanded clones get a size class; other rows say once, few or many, or leave the size out.

TRBJ2-7 - TRBV30 - CAWSVLLYEQYF TGTGCCTGGAGTGTACTGCTCTACGAGCAGTACTTC
TRBJ2-2 - TRBV9 - CASRSGFSGGTGELFF TGTGCCAGCAGATCAGGTTTTAGCGGAGGAACCGGGGAGCTGTTTTTT
TRBJ1-4 - TRBV27 - CASSLWGRSNEKLFF TGTGCCAGCAGTTTATGGGGGCGTTCGAATGAAAAACTGTTTTTT
TRBJ2-1 - TRBV10-3 TRBD2 CAIRAGTSEFTEQFF TGTGCCATCAGGGCCGGGACTAGCGAGTTTACTGAGCAGTTCTTC
TRBJ2-1 - TRBV7-9 TRBD1 CASSLGWTGSNEQFF TGTGCCAGCAGCTTAGGTTGGACAGGGAGCAATGAGCAGTTCTTC
TRBJ1-4 once TRBV9 - CASSPGYATNEKLFF TGTGCCAGCAGCCCAGGGTATGCAACTAATGAAAAACTGTTTTTT
TRBJ2-3 - TRBV2 - CASSWAPRSDTQYF TGTGCCAGCAGCTGGGCACCCCGCTCAGATACGCAGTATTTT
TRBJ2-1 once TRBV11-1 TRBD2 CASSLAQGGRLYNEQFF TGTGCCAGCAGCTTAGCTCAGGGCGGGAGGCTTTACAATGAGCAGTTCTTC
TRBJ2-5 - TRBV7-9 - CASTLTGGSRTQYF TGTGCCAGCACCTTGACAGGTGGGAGTAGGACCCAGTACTTC
TRBJ2-5 - TRBV30 - CASSHGASAQETQYF TGTGCCTCAAGCCATGGGGCTAGCGCACAAGAGACCCAGTACTTC
TRBJ2-6 - TRBV18 - CASSPMTGDSGANVLTF TGTGCCAGCTCACCGATGACGGGGGACTCTGGGGCCAACGTCCTGACTTTC
TRBJ1-4 - TRBV7-9 TRBD1 CASSLADRAYPPTNEKLFF TGTGCCAGCAGCTTAGCGGACAGGGCCTATCCCCCAACTAATGAAAAACTGTTTTTT
TRBJ1-5 - TRBV6-5 - CASSYSTGGAQPQHF TGTGCCAGCAGTTACTCTACGGGGGGGGCCCAGCCCCAGCATTTT